Sequencing of this T cell receptor beta chain was carried out in a study of early T cells in non-severe SARS-CoV-2 infection. Whole-study context: Sequencing of unsorted whole blood was done on bulk RNA, leaving chains unpaired.

Individual cDNA molecules carried attached unique molecular identifiers. TCRdb called the 5' RACE reads again in MiXCR, with one record for every CDR3 protein. Found here are 30,000 to 45,000 distinct CDR3 sequences, 5.5% of them singletons; the top ten hold 3.5% to 4.5%. J gave up 2 bases and V 5 bases, and 8 bases lay outside the gene matches. The CDR3 sequence is 15 residues long. Germline V gene sequence: CDR1 LNHNV, CDR2 YYDKDF (reference sequence). This clonotype was detected ten times or more. The rearrangement uses TRBV15 and TRBJ1-1, with 7 bases lining up with TRBD1. The sequences come from whole blood, collected at baseline. The clonotype comes from an adult who was a healthcare worker with PCR-confirmed SARS-CoV-2 infection or an uninfected control (not recorded which). This chain's CDR3 is CATSYPNRGNTEAFF. CDR3 nucleotide sequence: TGTGCCACCAGCTACCCCAACAGGGGAAACACTGAAGCTTTCTTT.